These 12 T cell receptor beta chains were sequenced from one sample in a study of control samples from healthy donors and cancer patients. Data came from immunoSEQ multiplex PCR; TCRdb stores just in-frame clones and leaves some out. The sample lists approximately 110,000 clones, just over 90% occurring once. Material: blood. The receptor source for this set is a human donor in good health. The donor label of this sample is uncertain.

The chain couples TRBV14 to TRBJ2-1, with 8 bases that match TRBD2. CDR3 size: 19 residues. CDR1 and CDR2 from the germline V gene are SGHDN and FVKESK. With 5 bases clipped from V and 6 bases from J, the junction kept 21 bases outside the gene matches. CDR3 sequence (DNA): TGTGCCAGCAGCGGCGGGGGGAAACTCGACAGGACTCGTATCAATGAGCAGTTCTTC. The encoded protein is CASSGGGKLDRTRINEQFF.

The genes are TRBV5-4 and TRBJ1-6; D is unclear. Germline assignment: CDR1 SGHNT and CDR2 YYREEE (reference sequence). Trimming took off 0 bases at V and 6 bases at J, with 10 bases between the two ends. The CDR3 spans 15 residues. Here the CDR3 reads CASSLAEEFNSPLHF. The CDR3 DNA sequence: TGTGCCAGCAGCTTGGCAGAAGAATTTAATTCACCCCTCCACTTT.

V is TRBV7-9 and J is TRBJ1-2; perhaps TRBD1 as D (5 bases). The ends were cut back, 5 bases at V and 8 bases at J, with 15 bases in the middle. Germline CDR1 is SEHNR and CDR2 is FQNEAQ (reference sequence). CDR3 size: 13 residues. As DNA, the CDR3 is TGTGCCAGCAGCGCCGATAATAGGGGAGGCTACACCTTC. It specifies CASSADNRGGYTF.

V usage is TRBV6-6 and J usage is TRBJ1-1; D not resolved. The CDR3 covers 13 residues. Germline CDR1 MNHNY, CDR2 SVGAGI (reference sequence). Trimming shortened V by 2 bases and J by 11 bases, and 15 bases separated the two germline ends. This CDR3 is CASSYRAQGRAFF. CDR3 DNA: TGTGCCAGCAGTTACAGGGCTCAAGGGCGGGCTTTCTTT.

The V call is TRBV15, the J call TRBJ1-5; D not resolved. V lost 0 bases and J lost 4, with 4 bases in between. Germline CDR1 LNHNV, CDR2 YYDKDF (reference sequence). The CDR3 is 13 residues long. The CDR3 bases are TGTGCCACCAGCAGAGATTTGAATCAGCCCCAGCATTTT. Protein sequence: CATSRDLNQPQHF.

This clone was seen only once. The V call is TRBV25-1, the J call TRBJ1-6; D might be TRBD1 (5 bases). V was trimmed by 4 bases and J by 1 base, leaving 17 bases between them. Looked up from germline, CDR1 is MGHDK and CDR2 is SYGVNS. The CDR3 loop spans 18 amino acids. The CDR3 nucleotides read TGTGCCAGCAGTGGGAGCAAAGTCGGGGGTTCCTATAATTCACCCCTCCACTTT. This codes for CASSGSKVGGSYNSPLHF.

The chain is built from TRBV7-9 and TRBJ1-1, with a tentative D call TRBD1 (6 bases). CDR3 length: 16 amino acids. Trimming took off 0 bases at V and 2 bases at J, with 13 bases between the two ends. Germline V gives CDR1 SEHNR, CDR2 FQNEAQ (reference sequence). The CDR3 spells CASSLARGNLNTEAFF. CDR3 sequence (DNA): TGTGCCAGCAGCTTAGCGAGGGGGAATCTAAACACTGAAGCTTTCTTT.

The chain has TRBV5-1 and TRBJ1-3; D is perhaps TRBD1 (5 bases). The CDR3 loop spans 14 amino acids. The germline V and J ends were trimmed by 0 bases and 4 bases, with 8 bases remaining between them. Per the germline V gene, CDR1 is SGHRS and CDR2 is YFSETQ. CDR3 sequence reads: CASSLAGYGNTIYF. CDR3 DNA: TGCGCCAGCAGCTTGGCAGGGTACGGAAACACCATATATTTT.

V usage is TRBV2 and J usage is TRBJ1-5; the D gene is possibly TRBD1 (6 bases). There are 13 residues in the CDR3. V lost 6 bases and J 15 bases, leaving 21 bases between the germline ends. Germline lookup yields CDR1 SNHLY and CDR2 FYNNEI. CDR3 protein: CASRLDSSVVGHF. The CDR3 DNA sequence: TGTGCCAGCAGGTTGGACAGTTCGGTTGTGGGGCATTTT.

This rearrangement joins TRBV5-4 to TRBJ2-7; 9 nucleotides align to TRBD1. The CDR3 runs to 14 residues. J was trimmed by 6 bases and V by 1 base; bases with no gene match: 5. Germline V gene sequence: CDR1 SGHNT, CDR2 YYREEE (reference sequence). The CDR3 DNA is TGTGCCAGCAGCTTGAAGGGACAGGGTCGCGAGCAGTACTTC. Translation gives CASSLKGQGREQYF.

The chain is built from TRBV21-1 and TRBJ2-5. TRBV21-1 is designated a pseudogene. This CDR3 spans 13 amino acids. The CDR3 bases are TGTGCCAGCAGCAAGGATGGGCAAGAGACCCAGTACTTC. This sequence encodes CASSKDGQETQYF.

This clone was seen only once. This chain links TRBV20-1 with TRBJ1-2; no clear D. Germline V gene sequence: CDR1 DFQATT, CDR2 SNEGSKA (reference sequence). The V end lost 3 bases, the J end lost 4 bases, and 12 bases lay between the germline ends. The CDR3 length is 13 residues. As DNA, the CDR3 is TGCAGTGCTAGTCGTGCCGAAGGCTATGGCTACACCTTC. The encoded protein is CSASRAEGYGYTF.